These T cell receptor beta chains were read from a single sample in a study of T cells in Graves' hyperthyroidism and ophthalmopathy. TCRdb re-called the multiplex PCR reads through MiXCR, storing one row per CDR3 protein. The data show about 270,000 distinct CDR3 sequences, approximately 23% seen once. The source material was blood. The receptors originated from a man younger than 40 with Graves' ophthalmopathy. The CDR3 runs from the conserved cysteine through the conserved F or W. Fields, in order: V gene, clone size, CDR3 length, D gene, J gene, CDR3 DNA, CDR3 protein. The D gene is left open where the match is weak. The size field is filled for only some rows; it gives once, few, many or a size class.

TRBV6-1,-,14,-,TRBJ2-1,TGTGCCAGCAGTGGCGGGGAATCCTACAATGAGCAGTTCTTC,CASSGGESYNEQFF
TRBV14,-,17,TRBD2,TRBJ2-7,TGTGCCAGCAGCCAAGATCCTCGGGAGGGCCATAGGTACGAGCAGTACTTC,CASSQDPREGHRYEQYF
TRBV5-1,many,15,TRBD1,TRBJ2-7,TGCGCCAGCAGCTTGGACCCGGGACAGGTGTACGAGCAGTACTTC,CASSLDPGQVYEQYF
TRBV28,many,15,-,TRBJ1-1,TGTGCCAGCAGGGTAGGGGGAAGTGAGGACACTGAAGCTTTCTTT,CASRVGGSEDTEAFF
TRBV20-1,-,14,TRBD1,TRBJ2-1,TGCAGTGCTAGCTGGGACAGGGGCTACAATGAGCAGTTCTTC,CSASWDRGYNEQFF
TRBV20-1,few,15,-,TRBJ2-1,TGCAGTGCTAGAGGACGGGCAAGCTCCTACAATGAGCAGTTCTTC,CSARGRASSYNEQFF
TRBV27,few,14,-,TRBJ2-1,TGTGCCAGCAGTTGGAGGGCCTCCTACAATGAGCAGTTCTTC,CASSWRASYNEQFF
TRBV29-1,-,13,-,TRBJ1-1,TGCAGCGTTGGGGCCTCAGGCGAAGCTGAAGCTTTCTTT,CSVGASGEAEAFF
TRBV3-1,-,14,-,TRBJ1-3,TGTGCCAGCAGCCAAGGTCCGACTGGAAACACCATATATTTT,CASSQGPTGNTIYF
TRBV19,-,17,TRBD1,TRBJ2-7,TGTGCCAGTAGTATAAGGGGGGGGACAGGGCGAGCCTACGAGCAGTACTTC,CASSIRGGTGRAYEQYF
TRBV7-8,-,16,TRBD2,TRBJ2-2,TGTGCCAGCAGTCCACAAGCGGGAGCGAACACCGGGGAGCTGTTTTTT,CASSPQAGANTGELFF
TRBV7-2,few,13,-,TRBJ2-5,TGTGCCAGCAGCCCACCTTCCGTCGAGACCCAGTACTTC,CASSPPSVETQYF
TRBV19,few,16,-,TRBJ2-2,TGTGCCAGTAGTATAGGGGGCGGCGGGGCTGGCGGGGAGCTGTTTTTT,CASSIGGGGAGGELFF
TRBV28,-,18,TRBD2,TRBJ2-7,TGTGCCAGCAGTTCCGGACTAGCGGGAGGGCCTTTTGCTTTCGAGCAGTACTTC,CASSSGLAGGPFAFEQYF
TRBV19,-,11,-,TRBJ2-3,TGTGCCCCCCCGGACGTAGATACGCAGTATTTT,CAPPDVDTQYF
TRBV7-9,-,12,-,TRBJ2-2,TGTGCCAGCGGATCGAGGACCGGGGAGCTGTTTTTT,CASGSRTGELFF
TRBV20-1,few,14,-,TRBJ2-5,TGCAGTGCTAGAGATGGGGGGAGGTGGGAGACCCAGTACTTC,CSARDGGRWETQYF
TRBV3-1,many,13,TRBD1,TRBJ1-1,TGTGCCAGCAGCATAGGGACAGGCACTGAAGCTTTCTTT,CASSIGTGTEAFF
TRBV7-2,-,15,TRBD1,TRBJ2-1,TGTGCCAGCAGCTTAGCGGGCAGGGGGCGGAATGAGCAGTTCTTC,CASSLAGRGRNEQFF
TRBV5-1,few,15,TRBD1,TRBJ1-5,TGCGCCAGCAGCTTGGCAGGGGGCCTAAATCAGCCCCAGCATTTT,CASSLAGGLNQPQHF
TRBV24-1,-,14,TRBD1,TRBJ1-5,TGTGCCACCGGCCAGGGGGGCAGCAATCAGCCCCAGCATTTT,CATGQGGSNQPQHF
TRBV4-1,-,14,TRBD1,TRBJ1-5,TGCGCCAGCAGCCAGGGACAGACCAATCAGCCCCAGCATTTT,CASSQGQTNQPQHF
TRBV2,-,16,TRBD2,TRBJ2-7,TGTGCCAGCAGTGAACGGGCTAGCGGAAAATACAATGAGCAGTACTTC,CASSERASGKYNEQYF
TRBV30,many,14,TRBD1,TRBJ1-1,TGTGCCAGATTATCAAAAACAGGGGACACTGAAGCTTTCTTT,CARLSKTGDTEAFF
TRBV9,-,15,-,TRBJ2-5,TGTGCCAGCAGCGTAGGTGTAGGTAGACAAGAGACCCAGTACTTC,CASSVGVGRQETQYF
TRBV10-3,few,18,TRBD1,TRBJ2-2,TGTGCCATCAGTGAGTCCGTCGGGACAGGGTTTCTTGCCGGGGAGCTGTTTTTT,CAISESVGTGFLAGELFF
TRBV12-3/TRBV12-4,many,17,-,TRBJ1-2,TGTGCCAGCAGTTCCGTCCCGGGACACTTACCTAACTATGGCTACACCTTC,CASSSVPGHLPNYGYTF
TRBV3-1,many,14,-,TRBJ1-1,TGTGCCAGTTACCTAGGACACCAGAACACTGAAGCTTTCTTT,CASYLGHQNTEAFF
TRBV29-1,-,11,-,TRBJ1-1,TGCAGCGTTGACCGGCAGGGCGAAGCTTTCTTT,CSVDRQGEAFF
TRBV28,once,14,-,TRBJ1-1,TGTGCCAGCAGTTTAGTGTGGGAGAACACTGAAGCTTTCTTT,CASSLVWENTEAFF
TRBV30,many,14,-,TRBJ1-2,TGTGCCTGGAGTTCGCGTCGGCAGGGGTTGGACTGCACCTTC,CAWSSRRQGLDCTF
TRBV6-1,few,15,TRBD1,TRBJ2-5,TGTGCCAGCAGCGACCTAGGACAGGGAAAAGAGACCCAGTACTTC,CASSDLGQGKETQYF
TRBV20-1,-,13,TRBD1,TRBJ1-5,TGCAGTGCCGGCGGACAGGCACATCAGCCCCAGCATTTT,CSAGGQAHQPQHF
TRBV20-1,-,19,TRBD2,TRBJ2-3,TGCAGTGCTAGTTCCACCTCGACTAGCGGGGGCCATAACCCGAATACGCAGTATTTT,CSASSTSTSGGHNPNTQYF
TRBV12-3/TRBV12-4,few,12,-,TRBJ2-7,TGTGCCAGCAGTTTAGGACCGGACGAGCAGTACTTC,CASSLGPDEQYF
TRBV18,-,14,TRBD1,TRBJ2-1,TGTGCCAGCTCCGGCGGGACAGGGCGCAATGAGCAGTTCTTC,CASSGGTGRNEQFF
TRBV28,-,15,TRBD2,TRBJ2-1,TGTGCCAGCAGACTTGGGGGAGGGAACTACAATGAGCAGTTCTTC,CASRLGGGNYNEQFF
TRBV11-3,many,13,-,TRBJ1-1,TGTGCCAGCAGGGGGAGAAGGAACACTGAAGCTTTCTTT,CASRGRRNTEAFF
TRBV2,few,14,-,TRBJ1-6,TGTGCCAGCGGTCGCGGGGGTTATAATTCACCCCTCCACTTT,CASGRGGYNSPLHF
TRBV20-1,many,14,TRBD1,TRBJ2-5,TGCAGTGCTAGTAGGGACAGGGCCGTGGAGACCCAGTACTTC,CSASRDRAVETQYF
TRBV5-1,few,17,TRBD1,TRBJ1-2,TGCGCCAGCAGCTTTGGTGGACAGGTCCTCGTGGGGTATGGCTACACCTTC,CASSFGGQVLVGYGYTF
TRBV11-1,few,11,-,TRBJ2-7,TGTGCCAGCAGTAATCAATACGAGCAGTACTTC,CASSNQYEQYF
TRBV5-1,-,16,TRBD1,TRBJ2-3,TGCGCCAGCAGCTTCGGACCGACAGGGACCACAGATACGCAGTATTTT,CASSFGPTGTTDTQYF
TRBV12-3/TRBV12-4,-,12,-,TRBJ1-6,TGTGCCAGCAGCAACCTAGTTTCACCCCTCCACTTT,CASSNLVSPLHF
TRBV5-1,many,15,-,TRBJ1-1,TGCGCCAGCAGCTTGGAATCGGGTGGTTGGACTGAAGCTTTCTTT,CASSLESGGWTEAFF
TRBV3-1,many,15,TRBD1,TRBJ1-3,TGTGCCAGCAGCCGGGGACAGTACTCTGGAAACACCATATATTTT,CASSRGQYSGNTIYF
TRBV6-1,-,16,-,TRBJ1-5,TGTGCCAGCATAGCCCGGAAAGCCGGGGGCAATCAGCCCCAGCATTTT,CASIARKAGGNQPQHF
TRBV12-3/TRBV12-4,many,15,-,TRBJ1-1,TGTGCCAGCAACCCATCTGGTGGGGTGAACACTGAAGCTTTCTTT,CASNPSGGVNTEAFF